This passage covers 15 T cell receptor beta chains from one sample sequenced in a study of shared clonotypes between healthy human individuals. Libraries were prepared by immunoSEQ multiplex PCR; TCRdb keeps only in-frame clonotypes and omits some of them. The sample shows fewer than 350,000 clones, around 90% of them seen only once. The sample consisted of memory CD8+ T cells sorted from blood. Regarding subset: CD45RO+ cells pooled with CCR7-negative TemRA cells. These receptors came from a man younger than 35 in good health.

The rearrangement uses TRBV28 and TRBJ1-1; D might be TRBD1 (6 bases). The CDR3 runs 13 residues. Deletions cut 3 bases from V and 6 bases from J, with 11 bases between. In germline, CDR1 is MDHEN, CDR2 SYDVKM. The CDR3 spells CASSFRTASEAFF. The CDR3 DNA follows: TGTGCCAGCAGTTTCCGGACAGCTTCTGAAGCTTTCTTT.

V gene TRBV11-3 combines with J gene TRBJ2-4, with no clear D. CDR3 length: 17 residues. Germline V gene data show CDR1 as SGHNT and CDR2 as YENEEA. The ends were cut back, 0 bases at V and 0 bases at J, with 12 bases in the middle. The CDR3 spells CASSLEGQLLAKNIQYF. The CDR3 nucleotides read TGTGCCAGCAGCTTAGAAGGGCAGCTCCTAGCCAAAAACATTCAGTACTTC.

The chain's CDR3 is CASSESIGSGSPYEQYF. CDR3 sequence (DNA): TGCGCCAGCAGTGAGTCGATAGGTAGCGGGAGTCCCTACGAGCAGTACTTC. The chain joins TRBV10-2 to TRBJ2-7; the match to TRBD2 covers 9 bases. The trim removed 0 bases at V and 2 bases at J, leaving 8 bases unmatched. The CDR3 spans 17 residues. Germline V lookup: CDR1 WSHSY, CDR2 SAAADI.

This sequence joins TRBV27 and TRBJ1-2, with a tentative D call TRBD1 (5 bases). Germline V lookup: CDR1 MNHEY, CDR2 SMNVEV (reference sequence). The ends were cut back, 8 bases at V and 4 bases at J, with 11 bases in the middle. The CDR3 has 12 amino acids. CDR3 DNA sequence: TGTGCCAGCTGGGGCGTTGTCTATGGCTACACCTTC. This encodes CASWGVVYGYTF.

CDR3 loop: CASSLGLAGGKNTGELFF. Written as DNA, the CDR3 is TGCGCCAGCAGCCTGGGACTAGCGGGAGGGAAAAACACCGGGGAGCTGTTTTTT. This chain uses TRBV5-1 with TRBJ2-2; TRBD2 matches 16 bases. The germline V gene encodes CDR1 SGHRS and CDR2 YFSETQ. The CDR3 covers 18 residues. V gave up 4 bases and J gave up 2 bases; unmatched junction bases: 5.

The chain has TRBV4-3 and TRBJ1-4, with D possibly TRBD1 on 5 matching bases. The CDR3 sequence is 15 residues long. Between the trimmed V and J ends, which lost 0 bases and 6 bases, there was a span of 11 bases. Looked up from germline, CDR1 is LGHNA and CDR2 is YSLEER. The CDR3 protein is CASSQDLRGDEKLFF. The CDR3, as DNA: TGCGCCAGCAGCCAAGATTTGCGGGGCGATGAAAAACTGTTTTTT.

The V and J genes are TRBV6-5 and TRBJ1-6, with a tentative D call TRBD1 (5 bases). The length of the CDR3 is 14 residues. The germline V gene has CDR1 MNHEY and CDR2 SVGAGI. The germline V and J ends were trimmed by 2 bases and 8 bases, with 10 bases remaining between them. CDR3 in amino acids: CASSYHRRHSPLHF. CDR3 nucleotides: TGTGCCAGCAGTTACCACAGGCGGCATTCACCCCTCCACTTT.

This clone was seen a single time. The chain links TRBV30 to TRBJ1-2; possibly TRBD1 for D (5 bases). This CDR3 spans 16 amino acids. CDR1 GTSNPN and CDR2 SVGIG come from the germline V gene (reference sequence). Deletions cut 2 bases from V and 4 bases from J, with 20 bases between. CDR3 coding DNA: TGTGCCTGGAGTTTTGCGACCACAGGAGTTCTCTATGGCTACACCTTC. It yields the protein CAWSFATTGVLYGYTF.

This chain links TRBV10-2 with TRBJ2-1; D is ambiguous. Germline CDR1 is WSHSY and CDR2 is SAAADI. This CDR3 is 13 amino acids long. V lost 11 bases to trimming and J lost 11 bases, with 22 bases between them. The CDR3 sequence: CAATGPRPSKQFF. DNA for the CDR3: TGCGCCGCCACCGGACCAAGACCATCGAAGCAGTTCTTC.

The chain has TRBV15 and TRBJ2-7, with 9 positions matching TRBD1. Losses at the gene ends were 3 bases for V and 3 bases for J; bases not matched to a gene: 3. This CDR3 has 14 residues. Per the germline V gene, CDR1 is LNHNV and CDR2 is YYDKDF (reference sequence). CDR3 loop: CATSSTDRGYEQYF. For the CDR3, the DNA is TGTGCCACCAGCAGTACGGACAGGGGCTACGAGCAGTACTTC.

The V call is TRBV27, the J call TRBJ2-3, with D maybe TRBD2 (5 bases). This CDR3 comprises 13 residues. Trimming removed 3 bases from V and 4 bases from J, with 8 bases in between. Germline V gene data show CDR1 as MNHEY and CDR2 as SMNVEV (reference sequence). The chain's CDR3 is CASSFGIADTQYF. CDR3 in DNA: TGTGCCAGCAGTTTCGGGATAGCAGATACGCAGTATTTT.

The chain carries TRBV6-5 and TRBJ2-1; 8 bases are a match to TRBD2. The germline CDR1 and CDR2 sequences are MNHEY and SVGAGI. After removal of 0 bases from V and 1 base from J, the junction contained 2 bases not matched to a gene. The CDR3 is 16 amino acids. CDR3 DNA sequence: TGTGCCAGCAGTTACTCAGCGGGAGATTCCTACAATGAGCAGTTCTTC. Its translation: CASSYSAGDSYNEQFF.

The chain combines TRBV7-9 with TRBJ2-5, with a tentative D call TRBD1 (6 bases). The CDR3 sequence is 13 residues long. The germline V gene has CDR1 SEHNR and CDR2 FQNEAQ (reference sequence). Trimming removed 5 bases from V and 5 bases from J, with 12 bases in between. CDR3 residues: CASSRGGFETQYF. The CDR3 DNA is TGTGCCAGCAGCCGAGGGGGTTTCGAGACCCAGTACTTC.

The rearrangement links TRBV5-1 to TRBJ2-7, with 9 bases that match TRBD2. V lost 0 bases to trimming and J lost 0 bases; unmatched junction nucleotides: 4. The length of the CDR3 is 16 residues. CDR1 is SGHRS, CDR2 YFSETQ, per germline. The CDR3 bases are TGCGCCAGCAGCTTGGTCGTGACTAGCGGCTCCTACGAGCAGTACTTC. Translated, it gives CASSLVVTSGSYEQYF.

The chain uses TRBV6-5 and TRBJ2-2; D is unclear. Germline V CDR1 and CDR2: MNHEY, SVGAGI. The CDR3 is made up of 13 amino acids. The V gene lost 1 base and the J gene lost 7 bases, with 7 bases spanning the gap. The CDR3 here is CASSYFYLGELFF. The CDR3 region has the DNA TGTGCCAGCAGTTACTTTTACCTCGGGGAGCTGTTTTTT.